A selection of T cell receptor beta chains follows, all from one sample in a study of CD8 T cells in ankylosing spondylitis. TCRdb reprocessed the 5' RACE reads with MiXCR, giving one entry per CDR3 protein. The data show 220,000 or so distinct CDR3 sequences, with around 17% seen just once and about two fifths held by the top ten. The sequenced material came from blood, either unsorted or a sorted T cell fraction (not recorded which). The receptors derive from a male donor with ankylosing spondylitis. The CDR3 runs from the conserved cysteine through the conserved F or W. A D gene is named only where the DNA matches it firmly. Some rows mark clone size as missing; the rest say once, few, many or name a class of expanded clone.

j_call d_call clone_size v_call cdr3_aa cdr3_nt
TRBJ1-1 TRBD1 few TRBV6-1 CASSDPGQGYTEAFF TGTGCCAGCAGTGACCCAGGACAGGGCTACACTGAAGCTTTCTTT
TRBJ2-3 . few TRBV30 CAWSSQGTDTQYF TGTGCCTGGAGTTCCCAGGGGACAGATACGCAGTATTTT
TRBJ2-7 . few TRBV27 CASSLSGREQYF TGTGCCAGCAGTTTATCTGGGAGGGAGCAGTACTTC
TRBJ2-3 . . TRBV20-1 CSARDHRVSDTQYF TGCAGTGCTAGAGATCACCGGGTTTCAGATACGCAGTATTTT
TRBJ2-1 TRBD2 few TRBV11-2 CASSSRTSGGSSYNEQFF TGTGCCAGCAGCTCCAGGACTAGCGGGGGGAGCTCCTACAATGAGCAGTTCTTC
TRBJ2-5 . . TRBV6-2/TRBV6-3 CASSQVHQETQYF TGTGCCAGCAGCCAGGTACACCAAGAGACCCAGTACTTC
TRBJ1-1 . few TRBV7-9 CASSRLDTEAFF TGTGCCAGCAGCCGCTTAGACACTGAAGCTTTCTTT
TRBJ1-2 . many TRBV12-3/TRBV12-4 CASSPPGYYGYTF TGTGCCAGCAGTCCCCCGGGTTACTATGGCTACACCTTC
TRBJ2-1 . . TRBV27 CASSLWAGVDEQFF TGTGCCAGCAGTTTATGGGCAGGGGTGGATGAGCAGTTCTTC
TRBJ2-1 . few TRBV5-5 CASLHSSYNEQFF TGTGCCAGCCTCCACAGCTCCTACAATGAGCAGTTCTTC
TRBJ2-3 TRBD2 many TRBV29-1 CSVEGEGYGLRTDTQYF TGCAGCGTTGAAGGGGAGGGGTACGGCCTTAGGACAGATACGCAGTATTTT
TRBJ2-7 TRBD1 few TRBV29-1 CSAGDSNYEQYF TGCAGCGCTGGGGACAGCAACTACGAGCAGTACTTC
TRBJ1-6 . . TRBV5-1 CASSPGLKGSPLHF TGCGCCAGCAGCCCCGGTTTGAAGGGTTCACCCCTCCACTTT
TRBJ2-1 TRBD2 . TRBV4-3 CASSYTSGSSYNEQFF TGCGCCAGCAGTTACACTAGCGGGAGTAGCTACAATGAGCAGTTCTTC
TRBJ2-1 TRBD1 . TRBV15 CATSRDFPTGSSYNEQFF TGTGCCACCAGCAGAGATTTTCCGACAGGGAGCTCCTACAATGAGCAGTTCTTC
TRBJ2-3 TRBD2 many TRBV29-1 CSVWDQREAGDTQYF TGCAGCGTGTGGGATCAGCGGGAGGCGGGAGATACGCAGTATTTT
TRBJ2-7 TRBD1 . TRBV7-9 CASSFDRTGTYEQYF TGTGCCAGCAGCTTTGACCGGACAGGGACCTACGAGCAGTACTTC
TRBJ1-2 . many TRBV29-1 CSVDWVGAKDGYTF TGCAGCGTTGATTGGGTGGGGGCAAAGGATGGCTACACCTTC
TRBJ2-3 TRBD2 . TRBV20-1 CSAMIRDPGGDTQYF TGCAGTGCTATGATCCGGGACCCGGGGGGAGATACGCAGTATTTT
TRBJ1-4 . few TRBV19 CASSIKGPSEKLFF TGTGCCAGTAGTATCAAGGGCCCAAGTGAAAAACTGTTTTTT
TRBJ2-3 . many TRBV28 CASSLRRDTQYF TGTGCCAGCAGTCTAAGAAGAGATACGCAGTATTTT
TRBJ1-4 TRBD1 . TRBV5-1 CASSQGDCF TGCGCCAGCAGCCAGGGGGACTGTTTT
TRBJ1-1 . . TRBV7-9 CASSSTDDSVAEAFF TGTGCCAGCAGCTCTACCGACGACAGTGTTGCTGAAGCTTTCTTT
TRBJ2-1 . . TRBV6-1 CASSPASTGWGETEQFF TGTGCCAGCAGTCCCGCCTCGACAGGGTGGGGGGAGACTGAGCAGTTCTTC
TRBJ2-1 TRBD2 few TRBV12-3/TRBV12-4 CASSPTPPWTSGPRDEQFF TGTGCCAGCAGTCCCACTCCCCCCTGGACTAGCGGACCGAGGGATGAGCAGTTCTTC
TRBJ2-7 TRBD2 . TRBV20-1 CSARIAGGLEQYF TGCAGTGCTAGGATAGCGGGGGGGCTAGAGCAGTACTTC
TRBJ2-5 TRBD2 . TRBV6-5 CASSSSGRPQETQYF TGTGCCAGCAGTTCCAGCGGGAGACCCCAAGAGACCCAGTACTTC
TRBJ2-7 . few TRBV12-3/TRBV12-4 CASRYKGGPYEQYF TGTGCCAGCAGATACAAGGGGGGCCCTTACGAGCAGTACTTC
TRBJ2-7 TRBD2 few TRBV5-6 CASSMSGGAEEQYF TGTGCCAGCAGCATGAGCGGGGGGGCCGAAGAGCAGTACTTC
TRBJ2-1 . . TRBV20-1 CSANPKVQTLRSSYNEQFF TGCAGTGCGAACCCAAAGGTTCAGACCTTACGGAGCTCCTACAATGAGCAGTTCTTC
TRBJ1-2 . . TRBV12-3/TRBV12-4 CASSSLRGGYTF TGTGCCAGCAGTTCCCTCCGAGGCGGCTACACCTTC
TRBJ2-1 TRBD2 . TRBV14 CASSVTGTTSKGFF TGTGCCAGCAGCGTCACCGGGACTACCTCCAAGGGGTTCTTC
TRBJ1-1 TRBD1 few TRBV5-5 CASSRSTGVDTEAFF TGTGCCAGCAGCAGGTCGACAGGGGTGGACACTGAAGCTTTCTTT
TRBJ2-7 TRBD1 . TRBV7-9 CASSDGQGHSYEQYF TGTGCCAGCAGCGACGGACAGGGACATTCCTACGAGCAGTACTTC
TRBJ2-2 . few TRBV29-1 CSVERHNTGELFF TGCAGCGTTGAGCGGCACAACACCGGGGAGCTGTTTTTT
TRBJ2-1 TRBD2 many TRBV6-4 CASSGGRKAGIGEQFF TGTGCCAGCAGTGGGGGAAGAAAAGCGGGAATTGGTGAGCAGTTCTTC
TRBJ2-3 . . TRBV5-1 CASSLAADRITDTQYF TGCGCCAGCAGCTTGGCCGCGGACAGAATCACAGATACGCAGTATTTT
TRBJ1-5 . few TRBV7-9 CASSLAGHPQETQHF TGTGCCAGCAGCTTAGCTGGACACCCGCAGGAGACCCAGCATTTT
TRBJ2-1 TRBD2 few TRBV10-3 CAIKGLGGSYDEQFF TGTGCCATCAAGGGGTTGGGCGGGAGCTACGATGAGCAGTTCTTC
TRBJ2-2 . many TRBV29-1 CSVESRTGELFF TGCAGCGTTGAATCTCGCACCGGGGAGCTGTTTTTT
TRBJ2-1 . . TRBV4-1 CASNHQQGNEQFF TGCGCCAGCAACCATCAACAGGGCAATGAGCAGTTCTTC
TRBJ2-7 TRBD2 . TRBV27 CASSFSLAGTYEQYF TGTGCCAGCAGTTTTAGTTTAGCGGGCACCTACGAGCAGTACTTC
TRBJ2-1 . . TRBV12-3/TRBV12-4 CASSHYGPGYANEQFF TGTGCCAGCAGTCATTACGGGCCAGGGTACGCCAATGAGCAGTTCTTC
TRBJ2-7 . . TRBV2 CASSETGSSYEQYF TGTGCCAGCAGTGAGACGGGCAGCTCCTACGAGCAGTACTTC
TRBJ2-7 TRBD2 . TRBV5-1 CASSLGGLAEHYEQYF TGCGCCAGCAGCTTAGGCGGACTAGCGGAGCACTACGAGCAGTACTTC
TRBJ2-5 TRBD2 . TRBV6-1 CASSAFPRTSGEGETQYF TGTGCCAGCAGTGCTTTTCCGAGGACTAGCGGGGAGGGGGAGACCCAGTACTTC
TRBJ2-2 TRBD1 . TRBV6-1 CASSMTGSGGELFF TGTGCCAGCAGTATGACAGGGAGCGGCGGGGAGCTGTTTTTT
TRBJ1-1 . few TRBV14 CASSFPNWGGTEAFF TGTGCCAGCAGCTTCCCAAACTGGGGGGGCACTGAAGCTTTCTTT
TRBJ2-1 . many TRBV4-1 CASSQAEGLYNEQFF TGCGCCAGCAGCCAAGCGGAGGGACTCTACAATGAGCAGTTCTTC
TRBJ2-1 TRBD1 many TRBV29-1 CSVDPDRANNEQFF TGCAGCGTTGATCCGGACAGGGCGAACAATGAGCAGTTCTTC
TRBJ2-3 TRBD1 few TRBV27 CASSPQGWKDTQYF TGTGCCAGCAGTCCACAGGGGTGGAAGGATACGCAGTATTTT
TRBJ2-2 TRBD2 . TRBV5-1 CASSLEAGGRAGELFF TGCGCCAGCAGCTTGGAAGCGGGAGGGCGCGCCGGGGAGCTGTTTTTT
TRBJ1-1 . many TRBV5-1 CASSLAGVGTEAFF TGCGCCAGCAGCTTGGCTGGGGTGGGCACTGAAGCTTTCTTT
TRBJ2-1 TRBD2 few TRBV7-6 CASSFSGADEQFF TGTGCCAGCAGCTTTAGCGGGGCGGATGAGCAGTTCTTC
TRBJ2-7 TRBD1 . TRBV12-5 CASGLETTGREQYF TGTGCTAGTGGTTTAGAAACGACAGGGCGCGAGCAGTACTTC
TRBJ2-1 . . TRBV19 CASSRIYNEQFF TGTGCCAGTAGTAGGATCTACAATGAGCAGTTCTTC
TRBJ2-3 TRBD2 few TRBV3-1 CASSPNSGGVGDTQYF TGTGCCAGCAGCCCGAATAGCGGGGGCGTTGGAGATACGCAGTATTTT
TRBJ1-5 . . TRBV4-2 CASSQDHGQPQHF TGTGCCAGCAGCCAAGATCACGGTCAGCCCCAGCATTTT
TRBJ1-2 . few TRBV20-1 CSALHVETAYGYTF TGCAGTGCTCTCCATGTAGAAACGGCCTATGGCTACACCTTC